This passage covers 26 T cell receptor beta chains from one sample sequenced in a study of blood T cells in healthy people across ages (dated by TCRdb to between 2014 and 2017). Library preparation employed 5' RACE. Sequencing relied on an Illumina HiSeq 2500. The second PCR ran for roughly 7 to 11 cycles and used a J-beta primer mix along with a sample-barcoded 5' primer. The raw public reads went through TCRdb reprocessing: fastp at Q25, MiXCR clone calling, in-frame beta chains kept. CDR3 protein duplicates are merged, each entry listing the most common genes and DNA. In this sample the table shows more than 650,000 distinct CDR3 sequences, 25% to 30% of which occur a single time. The ten largest clonotypes hold around 2.9% of the sample. Separately, the same data were catalogued under a study of T cells of mothers and their children.

Sequenced: blood. The receptors originated from a boy younger than 18 in good health.

This chain uses TRBV2 with TRBJ1-2; TRBD1 might be the D (5 bases). CDR1 and CDR2 from the germline V gene are SNHLY and FYNNEI. Trimming shortened V by 5 bases and J by 0 bases, and 10 bases separated the two germline ends. The CDR3 consists of 14 residues. CDR3 nucleotides: TGTGCCAGCAGTTTCGACAGTCCTAACTATGGCTACACCTTC. This translates into CASSFDSPNYGYTF.

V gene TRBV12-3 or TRBV12-4 combines with J gene TRBJ1-6; D perhaps matches TRBD1 (5 bases). The germline V and J ends were trimmed by 6 bases and 3 bases, with 15 bases remaining between them. The CDR3 extends over 16 amino acids. CDR3 DNA: TGTGCCAGCAGCCGGACTGTGGGGGGCTATAATTCACCCCTCCACTTT. Protein product: CASSRTVGGYNSPLHF.

This clonotype was counted a single time. The chain carries TRBV5-1 and TRBJ1-1, with 9 bases fitting TRBD1. In germline, CDR1 is SGHRS, CDR2 YFSETQ. This CDR3 spans 17 amino acids. Trimming cost V 5 bases and J 5 bases; bases outside gene matches: 16. For the CDR3, the DNA is TGCGCCAGCAGAACGTGGATGAACAGGGGGCGCGTAACTGAAGCTTTCTTT. Amino acid sequence: CASRTWMNRGRVTEAFF. The full variable domain, in which reference TRBV5-1 and TRBJ1-1 provide the parts outside the CDR3, is KAGVTQTPRYLIKTRGQQVTLSCSPISGHRSVSWYQQTPGQGLQFLFEYFSETQRNKGNFPGRFSGRQFSNSRSEMNVSTLELGDSALYLCASRTWMNRGRVTEAFFGQGTRLTVV.

V gene TRBV29-1 combines with J gene TRBJ1-2, with D perhaps matching TRBD1 (6 bases). The CDR3 runs 11 residues. The germline V gene encodes CDR1 SQVTM and CDR2 ANQGSEA. The V gene lost 7 bases and the J gene lost 8 bases, with 14 bases spanning the gap. CDR3 residues: CSAPNRDGYTF. The CDR3 DNA follows: TGCAGCGCCCCGAACAGGGACGGCTACACCTTC. The complete variable domain, with remaining parts taken from reference TRBV29-1 and TRBJ1-2, reads SAVISQKPSRDICQRGTSLTIQCQVDSQVTMMFWYRQQPGQSLTLIATANQGSEATYESGFVIDKFPISRPNLTFSTLTVSNMSPEDSSIYLCSAPNRDGYTFGSGTRLTVV.

J is TRBJ1-4 and V is TRBV11-2; a weak D match, TRBD1 (6 bases). V dropped 3 bases and J dropped 4 bases, with 9 bases sitting between them. This CDR3 has 14 amino acids. Germline CDR1 SGHAT, CDR2 FQNNGV. CDR3 bases: TGTGCCAGCAGCTTGGGGGCTCATAATGAAAAACTGTTTTTT. Protein sequence: CASSLGAHNEKLFF.

This clonotype came up a few times. Here the CDR3 DNA reads TGCGCCAGCAGCTTGGATCCCCTCACGGGCACAGATACGCAGTATTTT. Amino acids: CASSLDPLTGTDTQYF. The J gene is TRBJ2-3, the V gene TRBV5-1; D is ambiguous. Germline V gives CDR1 SGHRS, CDR2 YFSETQ. The V end was cut by 0 bases, the J end by 1 base, with 12 bases between. CDR3 length: 16 residues.

The table lists this clonotype with a few counts. Here the CDR3 reads CATSPSRDRGGEQFF. CDR3 bases: TGTGCCACCAGCCCCTCCAGGGATCGGGGTGGTGAGCAGTTCTTC. The chain recombines TRBV15 with TRBJ2-1; D may correspond to TRBD1 or TRBD2 (5 bases each). Germline values: CDR1 LNHNV, CDR2 YYDKDF (reference sequence). The CDR3 sequence is 15 residues long. Trimming stripped 5 bases from V and 9 bases from J, with 20 bases between.

This clonotype was seen a few times. V and J are TRBV6-5 and TRBJ2-1; 11 bases fit TRBD2. V trimming: 7 bases; J trimming: 7 bases; junction bases outside the gene matches: 9. In germline, CDR1 is MNHEY, CDR2 SVGAGI. The CDR3 runs to 15 residues. The CDR3 DNA follows: TGTGCCAGCAAACCGATAGCGGGGGGGCTGAATGAGCAGTTCTTC. It translates to CASKPIAGGLNEQFF.

This clonotype was seen only a few times. V and J are TRBV7-8 and TRBJ1-2; D might be TRBD1 (5 bases). From germline, CDR1 is SGHVS and CDR2 FQNEAQ. V was shortened by 2 bases and J by 3 bases, with 19 bases between the two germline ends. The CDR3 has 17 amino acids. The CDR3 here is CASSLSPLQVVYYGYTF. The DNA for the CDR3 is TGTGCCAGCAGCTTATCCCCCCTACAGGTTGTGTACTATGGCTACACCTTC. The full variable domain, rest sourced from reference TRBV7-8 and TRBJ1-2, is GAGVSQSPRYKVAKRGQDVALRCDPISGHVSLFWYQQALGQGPEFLTYFQNEAQLDKSGLPSDRFFAERPEGSVSTLKIQRTQQEDSAVYLCASSLSPLQVVYYGYTFGSGTRLTVV.

This sequence joins TRBV20-1 and TRBJ1-5; D might be TRBD1 (5 bases). V was trimmed by 0 bases and J by 1 base, leaving 10 bases between them. Germline CDR1 is DFQATT and CDR2 is SNEGSKA (reference sequence). CDR3 size: 15 residues. The CDR3 DNA follows: TGCAGTGCTAGAGAGGGGGTAAAAAGCAATCAGCCCCAGCATTTT. Its translation: CSAREGVKSNQPQHF.

DNA for the CDR3: TGTGCCAGCAGTTTCAAGGTCCCTTACAGGAATTCACCCCTCCACTTT. It is translated as CASSFKVPYRNSPLHF. The gene calls are TRBV12-3 or TRBV12-4 and TRBJ1-6; D is perhaps TRBD1 (5 bases). The CDR3 is 16 residues long. With 3 bases removed from V and 7 bases from J, the gap between germline ends came to 16 bases.

This clonotype was observed a handful of times. The V gene is TRBV28, the J gene TRBJ2-2; D gene unclear. The CDR3 spans 14 residues. Deletions cut 5 bases from V and 5 bases from J, with 12 bases between. The germline V gene encodes CDR1 MDHEN and CDR2 SYDVKM. CDR3 DNA sequence: TGTGCCAGCAGTAGAGGTGGGGAAACCGGGGAGCTGTTTTTT. Protein: CASSRGGETGELFF.

About this clonotype: This likely comes from a read error, as the CDR3 has no conserved phenylalanine or tryptophan at its end. Because the CDR3's place on the DNA is in doubt, the DNA is left out and the CDR3 is given as listed by TCRdb. The chain has TRBV7-3 and TRBJ2-7; the tabulated D call, TRBD2, remains unverified against the DNA. CDR1 is SGHTA and CDR2 is FQGTGA in the germline V gene. The CDR3 has 9 amino acids, counting both end residues. The CDR3 sequence is CASSLKRRH.

V gene TRBV25-1 combines with J gene TRBJ1-1; D perhaps matches TRBD1 (5 bases). CDR3 size: 16 residues. Germline lookup yields CDR1 MGHDK and CDR2 SYGVNS. With 3 bases removed from V and 5 bases from J, the gap between germline ends came to 19 bases. CDR3 nucleotide sequence: TGTGCCAGCAGTGACCCCTTTGGGGCTGGGAAAACTGAAGCTTTCTTT. This gives the protein CASSDPFGAGKTEAFF.

The chain joins TRBV15 to TRBJ2-5; D possibly corresponds to TRBD2 (6 bases). The end of the DNA aligns better with TRBJ2-1, so the J call may be wrong. The CDR3 runs to 14 residues. Looked up from germline, CDR1 is LNHNV and CDR2 is YYDKDF (reference sequence). For the CDR3, the DNA is TGTGCCACCAGCAGATCACGGACTATTTCCGCGCAGTTCTTC. Its translation: CATSRSRTISAQFF.

This clonotype was counted between two and nine times. This chain joins TRBV3-1 and TRBJ2-7; D may be TRBD2 (6 bases). Germline CDR1 is LGHDT and CDR2 is YNNKEL (reference sequence). This CDR3 comprises 13 residues. The V end was cut by 0 bases, the J end by 6 bases, with 9 bases between. The CDR3 DNA follows: TGTGCCAGCAGCCAAGATGCGGGGACCGAGCAGTACTTC. Residues: CASSQDAGTEQYF.

This clonotype was found a few times. J is TRBJ2-7 and V is TRBV7-2, with 11 nucleotides matching TRBD2. The CDR3 has 15 residues. V gave up 6 bases and J gave up 0 bases; unmatched junction bases: 4. CDR1 and CDR2 (germline): SGHTA, FQGNSA. CDR3 bases: TGTGCCAGCAGTCAACTAGCGGGAGCCTCCTACGAGCAGTACGTC. Protein: CASSQLAGASYEQYV.

The V call is TRBV4-1, the J call TRBJ2-5; the D call may be TRBD1 or TRBD2 (6 bases each). The germline V gene encodes CDR1 MGHRA and CDR2 YSYEKL. V lost 6 bases to trimming and J lost 1 base, with 18 bases between them. The CDR3 consists of 16 residues. CDR3 nucleotides: TGCGCCAGCAGGCAAAATTACAGGGAGGCCCAAGAGACCCAGTACTTC. The encoded protein is CASRQNYREAQETQYF.

DNA for the CDR3: TGCAGTGCTAGAGATTCTAGAAGTAGCGATGAGCAGTTCTTC. It is translated as CSARDSRSSDEQFF. The rearrangement joins TRBV20-1 to TRBJ2-1; D is perhaps TRBD2 (5 bases). Germline CDR1 is DFQATT and CDR2 is SNEGSKA (reference sequence). The CDR3 consists of 14 residues. V was pared by 0 bases and J by 8 bases, with 14 bases between.

The V gene is TRBV5-1, the J gene TRBJ1-4; D is perhaps TRBD1 (6 bases). The germline CDR1 and CDR2 sequences are SGHRS and YFSETQ. The CDR3 runs 15 residues. The V and J ends lost 4 bases and 8 bases respectively, with 18 bases between them. Here the CDR3 reads CASSPIGGLWEKLFF. The DNA of the CDR3 is TGCGCCAGCAGCCCAATCGGGGGCCTTTGGGAAAAACTGTTTTTT.

V and J are TRBV3-1 and TRBJ2-7, with 7 bases fitting TRBD2. The V gene's germline CDR1 is LGHDT and CDR2 YNNKEL (reference sequence). This CDR3 is 13 amino acids long. With V trimmed by 7 bases and J by 7 bases, 10 bases remained unmatched. This chain's CDR3 is CASTGTARGEQYF. CDR3 sequence (DNA): TGTGCCAGCACCGGGACGGCGCGGGGGGAGCAGTACTTC.

This chain connects TRBV6-2 or TRBV6-3 to TRBJ1-1, with 9 nucleotides matching TRBD1. Germline CDR1 is MNHEY and CDR2 is SVGEGT. The ends lost 4 bases at V and 11 bases at J; junction bases unmatched: 17. The CDR3 has 16 amino acids. CDR3: CASSSAGTGTWSAAFF. The CDR3 DNA follows: TGTGCCAGCAGTTCCGCCGGGACAGGGACGTGGTCGGCGGCTTTCTTT.

This clonotype was picked up a small number of times. V gene TRBV5-1 combines with J gene TRBJ2-7; no clear D. The CDR3 covers 13 residues. Per germline, CDR1 SGHRS and CDR2 YFSETQ. Trimming removed 4 bases at V and 2 bases at J, with 10 bases between. The CDR3 sequence is CASSPDEPYEQYF. The DNA for the CDR3 is TGCGCCAGCAGCCCAGACGAACCCTACGAGCAGTACTTC.

Comments on this clonotype: The junction and the germline gene differ at one end; a read error may be behind it. V is TRBV10-3 and J is TRBJ2-2, with D perhaps matching TRBD1 or TRBD2 (5 bases each). There are 14 residues in the CDR3. Germline CDR1 and CDR2: ENHRY and SYGVKD. The CDR3 is CAISESTASGKLFF. The CDR3 DNA is TGTGCCATCAGTGAGTCGACAGCGTCCGGGAAGCTGTTTTTT.

This clonotype was observed a few times. V and J are TRBV7-3 and TRBJ1-1; 9 nucleotides line up with TRBD1. J gave up 5 bases and V 4 bases, and 11 bases lay outside the gene matches. From germline, CDR1 is SGHTA and CDR2 FQGTGA. CDR3 length: 16 amino acids. The CDR3 region is CASSSERTGEVTEAFF. CDR3 DNA sequence: TGTGCCAGCAGCTCCGAGCGGACAGGGGAGGTTACTGAAGCTTTCTTT.

CDR3 residues: CASSIDVLGEKLFF. The CDR3 DNA reads TGTGCCAGTAGTATAGACGTCCTTGGAGAAAAACTGTTTTTT. The chain recombines TRBV19 with TRBJ1-4, with no clear D. The CDR3 extends over 14 amino acids. Trimming removed 0 bases at V and 8 bases at J, with 10 bases between. CDR1 LNHDA and CDR2 SQIVND come from the germline V gene (reference sequence). Full variable domain (rest looked up from reference TRBV19 and TRBJ1-4): DGGITQSPKYLFRKEGQNVTLSCEQNLNHDAMYWYRQDPGQGLRLIYYSQIVNDFQKGDIAEGYSVSREKKESFPLTVTSAQKNPTAFYLCASSIDVLGEKLFFGSGTQLSVL.